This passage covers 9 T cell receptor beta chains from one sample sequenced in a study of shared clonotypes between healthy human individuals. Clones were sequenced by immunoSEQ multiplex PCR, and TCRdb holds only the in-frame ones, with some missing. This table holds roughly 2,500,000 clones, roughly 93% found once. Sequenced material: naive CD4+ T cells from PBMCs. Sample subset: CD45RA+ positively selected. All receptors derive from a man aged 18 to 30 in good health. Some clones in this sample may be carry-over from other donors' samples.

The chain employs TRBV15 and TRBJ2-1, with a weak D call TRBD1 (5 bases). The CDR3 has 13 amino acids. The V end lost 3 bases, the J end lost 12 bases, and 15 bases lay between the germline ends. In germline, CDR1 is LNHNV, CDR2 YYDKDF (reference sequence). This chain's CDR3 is CATSRGTRVRQFF. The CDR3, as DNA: TGTGCCACCAGCAGGGGCACCAGGGTTAGGCAGTTCTTC.

The CDR3 nucleotides read TGTGCCAGCAGTGAAGCGGACAGGACAAATGGCTACACCTTC. It encodes CASSEADRTNGYTF. The V gene is TRBV27, the J gene TRBJ1-2; 7 nucleotides align to TRBD1. Unmatched junction bases numbered 9, after V lost 5 bases and J lost 6 bases. This CDR3 region has 14 residues. From germline, CDR1 is MNHEY and CDR2 SMNVEV (reference sequence).

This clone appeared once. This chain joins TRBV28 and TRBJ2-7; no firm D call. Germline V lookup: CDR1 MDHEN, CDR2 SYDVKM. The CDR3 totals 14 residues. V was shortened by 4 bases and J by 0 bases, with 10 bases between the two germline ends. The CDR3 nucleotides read TGTGCCAGCAGTTGGACGATGGGCTCCTACGAGCAGTACTTC. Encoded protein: CASSWTMGSYEQYF.

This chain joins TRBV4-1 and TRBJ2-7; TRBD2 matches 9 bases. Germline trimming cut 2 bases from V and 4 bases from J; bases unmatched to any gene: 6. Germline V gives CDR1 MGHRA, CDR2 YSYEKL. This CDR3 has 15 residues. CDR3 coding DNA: TGCGCCAGCAGCCAAATTGAGCGGGAGGCGTACGAGCAGTACTTC. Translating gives CASSQIEREAYEQYF.

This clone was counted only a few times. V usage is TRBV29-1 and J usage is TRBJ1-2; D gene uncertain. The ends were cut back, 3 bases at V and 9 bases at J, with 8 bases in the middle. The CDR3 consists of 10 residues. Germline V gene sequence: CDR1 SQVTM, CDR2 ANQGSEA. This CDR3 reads CSVDASSYTF. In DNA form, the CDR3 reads TGCAGCGTTGACGCGAGCAGCTACACCTTC.

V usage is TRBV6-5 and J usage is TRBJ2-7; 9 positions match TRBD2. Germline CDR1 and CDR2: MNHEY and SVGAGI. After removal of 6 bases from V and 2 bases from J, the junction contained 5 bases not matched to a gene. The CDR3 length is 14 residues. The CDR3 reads CASSSLAGPYEQYF. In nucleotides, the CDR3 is TGTGCCAGCAGCTCCCTAGCGGGGCCCTACGAGCAGTACTTC.

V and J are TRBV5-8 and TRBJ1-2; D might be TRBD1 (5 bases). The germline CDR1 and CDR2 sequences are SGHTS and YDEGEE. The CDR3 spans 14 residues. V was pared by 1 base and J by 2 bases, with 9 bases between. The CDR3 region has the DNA TGTGCCAGCAGCTTGACGGGGACGAACTATGGCTACACCTTC. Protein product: CASSLTGTNYGYTF.

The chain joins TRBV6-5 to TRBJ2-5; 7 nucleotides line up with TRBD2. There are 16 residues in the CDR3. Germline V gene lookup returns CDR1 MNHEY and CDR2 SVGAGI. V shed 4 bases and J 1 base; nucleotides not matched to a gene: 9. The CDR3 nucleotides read TGTGCCAGCAGTTCTTCCGGGGCTAGCGGCCAAGAGACCCAGTACTTC. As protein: CASSSSGASGQETQYF.

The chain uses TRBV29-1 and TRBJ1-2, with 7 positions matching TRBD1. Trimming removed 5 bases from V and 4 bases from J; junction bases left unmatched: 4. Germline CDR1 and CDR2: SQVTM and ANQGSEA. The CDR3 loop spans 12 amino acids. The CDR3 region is CSVWGQFYGYTF. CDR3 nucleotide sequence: TGCAGCGTTTGGGGACAGTTCTATGGCTACACCTTC.